Each of the 20 T cell receptor beta chains below was sequenced from the same sample in a study of CD8+CD57+ T cells in acquired aplastic anemia. Previously, flow cytometry had revealed CD8+CD57+ cell expansion in the patients chosen for sequencing. The template for TCR beta VDJ and CDR3 sequence profiling was genomic DNA. TCRdb independently ran MiXCR on the reads; one entry per CDR3 protein. The repertoire consists of approximately 120,000 distinct CDR3 sequences, with 30% to 45% occurring once and the leading ten covering about 2.6%. The material sequenced was sorted CD4+, CD8+, or CD8+CD57+ T cells (not recorded which) from PBMCs. These receptors all stem from a human donor with aplastic anemia.

Remarks on this clonotype: A much larger clone differs from this one at a single base, so this may be a read error. The chain couples TRBV2 to TRBJ2-6; D is uncertain. Trimming cost V 6 bases and J 5 bases, with 8 bases left between them. Germline V lookup: CDR1 SNHLY, CDR2 FYNNEI. The CDR3 consists of 13 residues. The CDR3 loop is CASRIGRANVLTF. The CDR3 coding sequence is TGTGCCAGCAGGATAGGGAGGGCCAACGTCCTGACTTTC. The full variable domain, in which reference TRBV2 and TRBJ2-6 provide the parts outside the CDR3, is EPEVTQTPSHQVTQMGQEVILRCVPISNHLYFYWYRQILGQKVEFLVSFYNNEISEKSEIFDDQFSVERPDGSNFTLKIRSTKLEDSAMYFCASRIGRANVLTFGAGSRLTVL.

The chain has TRBV19 and TRBJ1-5; 7 bases are a match to TRBD1. The CDR3 is made up of 15 amino acids. The germline gives CDR1 LNHDA, CDR2 SQIVND (reference sequence). After removal of 7 bases from V and 3 bases from J, the junction contained 9 bases not matched to a gene. The CDR3 loop reads CASNGRTGPNQPQHF. CDR3 coding DNA: TGTGCCAGTAACGGACGGACAGGCCCCAATCAGCCCCAGCATTTT.

The rearrangement uses TRBV3-1 and TRBJ1-5; the match to TRBD1 covers 7 bases. After removal of 3 bases from V and 1 base from J, the junction contained 0 bases not matched to a gene. The CDR3 sequence is 14 residues long. Germline loops: CDR1 LGHDT, CDR2 YNNKEL (reference sequence). The CDR3 nucleotides read TGTGCCAGCAGCCAGGACAGGAGCAATCAGCCCCAGCATTTT. It yields the protein CASSQDRSNQPQHF.

This clonotype was recorded a few times. The J gene is TRBJ2-7, the V gene TRBV11-2; D not resolved. V was pared by 5 bases and J by 3 bases, with 11 bases between. This CDR3 region has 13 residues. Germline loops: CDR1 SGHAT, CDR2 FQNNGV. CDR3 sequence: CASSVAEIYEQYV. DNA for the CDR3: TGTGCCAGCAGCGTAGCAGAGATCTACGAGCAGTACGTC.

With respect to this clonotype: Relative to the germline gene, one junction end is altered; a read error may explain this. This chain joins TRBV6-2 or TRBV6-3 and TRBJ2-3; D may match TRBD1 or TRBD2 (5 bases each). The V gene's germline CDR1 is MNHEY and CDR2 SVGEGT. CDR3 length: 17 residues. This chain's CDR3 is CASSYPFYRDGTGTQYF. In nucleotides, the CDR3 is TGTGCCAGCAGTTACCCTTTCTACCGGGACGGCACAGGTACGCAGTATTTT.

The chain uses TRBV2 and TRBJ1-6, with a possible D match to TRBD1 (5 bases). Deletions cut 4 bases from V and 6 bases from J, with 7 bases between. Per the germline V gene, CDR1 is SNHLY and CDR2 is FYNNEI. This CDR3 contains 13 residues. The CDR3 sequence is CASSVQANSPLHF. The CDR3, as DNA: TGTGCCAGCAGTGTACAGGCTAATTCACCCCTCCACTTT.

This clonotype was found many times. The chain carries TRBV7-9 and TRBJ2-5, with 7 bases that match TRBD2. The germline CDR1 and CDR2 sequences are SEHNR and FQNEAQ (reference sequence). V trimming: 7 bases; J trimming: 2 bases; junction bases outside the gene matches: 7. CDR3 length equals 14 residues. The CDR3: CASNPFGGQETQYF. As DNA, the CDR3 is TGTGCCAGCAACCCCTTCGGGGGGCAAGAGACCCAGTACTTC.

This clonotype was detected many times. The rearrangement links TRBV28 to TRBJ1-5; the match to TRBD1 covers 8 bases. V lost 2 bases to trimming and J lost 5 bases; unmatched junction nucleotides: 8. Germline V lookup: CDR1 MDHEN, CDR2 SYDVKM. This CDR3 region has 16 residues. CDR3 nucleotides: TGTGCCAGCAGTTTAGACAGGGGAGTGGTTTATCAGCCCCAGCATTTT. Its protein product is CASSLDRGVVYQPQHF.

This clonotype occurred many times. The V and J genes are TRBV19 and TRBJ1-4, with TRBD1 matching 8 bases. Germline CDR1 is LNHDA and CDR2 is SQIVND (reference sequence). CDR3 size: 14 residues. With 2 bases clipped from V and 8 bases from J, the junction kept 4 bases outside the gene matches. The CDR3 reads CASSISRGHEKLFF. The CDR3 coding sequence is TGTGCCAGTAGTATATCCAGGGGGCACGAAAAACTGTTTTTT.

The genes are TRBV10-2 and TRBJ2-1; D gene uncertain. This CDR3 comprises 12 residues. V was clipped by 3 bases and J by 7 bases, with 7 bases between them. The germline V gene has CDR1 WSHSY and CDR2 SAAADI. In nucleotides, the CDR3 is TGCGCCAGCAGTGAAAGGTTTAATGAGCAGTTCTTC. Translation gives CASSERFNEQFF.

This clonotype was found many times. This chain links TRBV20-1 with TRBJ1-4, with D perhaps matching TRBD1 (6 bases). The CDR3 spans 12 residues. Germline CDR1 reads DFQATT; CDR2 reads SNEGSKA (reference sequence). The V and J ends lost 3 bases and 8 bases respectively, with 10 bases between them. CDR3 amino acids: CSASWTEEKLFF. The CDR3 DNA sequence: TGCAGTGCTAGTTGGACAGAGGAAAAACTGTTTTTT.

Note on this clonotype: An end of the junction does not agree with germline; a read error may underlie this. This chain connects TRBV27 to TRBJ1-2; D unclear. Germline CDR1 and CDR2: MNHEY and SMNVEV (reference sequence). The CDR3 is 16 amino acids. CDR3 in DNA: TGTGCCAGCAGTTTACGCCCTTGGGCAGCTCTCGAGGGCTACGCCTTC. This encodes CASSLRPWAALEGYAF.

This clonotype has at least ten counts. This sequence joins TRBV20-1 and TRBJ2-5; 7 nucleotides match TRBD1. The CDR3 totals 15 residues. Germline CDR1 reads DFQATT; CDR2 reads SNEGSKA (reference sequence). V dropped 3 bases and J dropped 5; count of bases not matched to a gene: 12. CDR3 protein: CSARDLTGWGETQYF. In nucleotides, the CDR3 is TGCAGTGCTAGGGACCTGACAGGGTGGGGGGAGACCCAGTACTTC.

This clonotype has ten or more counts. The rearrangement uses TRBV10-3 and TRBJ1-5; 8 bases are shared with TRBD1. Germline-derived CDR1 and CDR2 are ENHRY and SYGVKD. CDR3 size: 14 residues. Trimming took 4 bases from V and 6 from J; bases not matched to a gene: 5. CDR3: CAISAGGEGQPQHF. CDR3 sequence (DNA): TGTGCCATCAGTGCAGGGGGCGAGGGTCAGCCCCAGCATTTT.

This clonotype occurred a few times. This may stem from a read error, because a much larger clone lies one nucleotide away. The rearrangement links TRBV11-2 to TRBJ1-5, with TRBD1 identical over 8 bases. Germline values: CDR1 SGHAT, CDR2 FQNNGV. The CDR3 is 16 residues long. CDR3 nucleotides: TGTGCCAGCAGCTTTGGACAGGGAGTTAGCGATCAGCCCCAGCATTTT. Translating gives CASSFGQGVSDQPQHF.

The V call is TRBV24-1, the J call TRBJ2-5; 9 bases align to TRBD2. V shed 5 bases, J shed 4 bases, and the junction held 1 base outside the gene matches. The CDR3 spans 13 residues. CDR1 and CDR2 (germline): KGHDR, SFDVKD. CDR3: CATSVAGVETQYF. In DNA, the CDR3 is TGTGCCACCAGTGTAGCGGGAGTAGAGACCCAGTACTTC.

A word on this clonotype: The CDR3 does not end in the conserved phenylalanine or tryptophan, so this is likely a read error. The chain couples TRBV19 to TRBJ2-2, with 11 bases identical to TRBD1. CDR3 size: 18 residues. J gave up 0 bases and V 5 bases, and 8 bases lay outside the gene matches. Germline assignment: CDR1 LNHDA and CDR2 SQIVND (reference sequence). CDR3 region: CASSLRPGQGANTGELFL. As DNA, the CDR3 is TGTGCCAGTAGTTTACGACCGGGACAGGGGGCGAACACCGGGGAGCTGTTTCTT.

This clonotype was counted ten times or more. The V gene is TRBV5-4, the J gene TRBJ1-2; no reliable D call. This CDR3 spans 14 amino acids. The germline V gene has CDR1 SGHNT and CDR2 YYREEE (reference sequence). Trimming shortened V by 2 bases and J by 6 bases, and 14 bases separated the two germline ends. The CDR3 loop is CASSFRGTGHGYTF. CDR3 DNA: TGTGCCAGCAGCTTCAGAGGAACCGGGCATGGCTACACCTTC.

This clonotype appeared many times. This chain uses TRBV5-1 with TRBJ1-3; D is ambiguous. Trimming left V 6 bases short and J 2 bases short, with 9 bases between. The CDR3 runs 13 residues. Germline CDR1 and CDR2: SGHRS and YFSETQ. The CDR3 DNA reads as TGCGCCAGCAAAAGGGAAGCTGGAAACACCATATATTTT. It yields the protein CASKREAGNTIYF.

This clonotype was observed at least ten times. The J gene is TRBJ2-1, the V gene TRBV6-1; 10 bases agree with TRBD1. This CDR3 is built from 15 residues. Trimming took 6 bases from V and 5 from J; bases not matched to a gene: 7. In germline, CDR1 is MNHNS, CDR2 SASEGT. CDR3 region: CASRTGGDGNNEQFF. CDR3 nucleotide sequence: TGTGCCAGCAGGACAGGGGGCGACGGGAACAATGAGCAGTTCTTC.